Each of the 3 T cell receptor beta chains below was sequenced from the same sample in a study of blood T cell repertoires in COVID-19. Assay used: immunoSEQ multiplex PCR; TCRdb lists only in-frame clones, some missing. Of some 250,000 clones listed, roughly 91% are singletons. Source material: PBMCs or T cells enriched from blood (not recorded which). The source is a man aged 35 to 55 who had recovered from COVID-19.

V is TRBV5-1 and J is TRBJ2-2, with TRBD1 identical over 7 bases. Germline loops: CDR1 SGHRS, CDR2 YFSETQ. V dropped 5 bases and J dropped 3; count of bases not matched to a gene: 13. The CDR3 length is 17 residues. CDR3 sequence (DNA): TGCGCCAGCAGGCCCTCCGAGACAGGGATCCACACCGGGGAGCTGTTTTTT. Amino acids: CASRPSETGIHTGELFF. Based on the CDR3 plus reference TRBV5-1 and TRBJ2-2, the full variable domain is KAGVTQTPRYLIKTRGQQVTLSCSPISGHRSVSWYQQTPGQGLQFLFEYFSETQRNKGNFPGRFSGRQFSNSRSEMNVSTLELGDSALYLCASRPSETGIHTGELFFGEGSRLTVL.

The CDR3 nucleotides are TGTGCCAGCAGCCCCCGAGACAGGGGCAAAGAGACCCAGTACTTC. This gives the protein CASSPRDRGKETQYF. V is TRBV7-8 and J is TRBJ2-5, with TRBD1 identical over 8 bases. The CDR3 has 15 amino acids. Germline V gene lookup returns CDR1 SGHVS and CDR2 FQNEAQ. The junction had 8 bases not matched to a gene; V was cut back by 5 bases and J by 3 bases.

This clone showed up just once. V and J are TRBV18 and TRBJ1-2; TRBD1 matches 7 bases. Germline values: CDR1 KGHSH, CDR2 LQKENI. Unmatched junction bases numbered 8, after V lost 6 bases and J lost 4 bases. The CDR3 runs to 14 residues. CDR3 amino acids: CASSPGQKVYGYTF. As DNA, the CDR3 is TGTGCCAGCTCCCCGGGACAGAAAGTCTATGGCTACACCTTC.